This passage covers 3 T cell receptor beta chains from one sample sequenced in a study of graft-versus-host responses after intestinal transplantation. Their cognate antigens are unknown. Measured with immunoSEQ multiplex PCR; TCRdb has only the in-frame clones, and not every one. There are under 100,000 clones in the sample; 85% to 95% occur only once, and around 1.1% lies in the top ten. Source: unstimulated CD8+ T cells sorted from spleen or lymph node cells, taken before transplant. Receptors were obtained from a human donor who was the organ donor for an intestinal transplant.

The chain combines TRBV19 with TRBJ2-7; unclear D gene. CDR3 length equals 14 residues. CDR1 and CDR2 from the germline V gene are LNHDA and SQIVND (reference sequence). V was pared by 4 bases and J by 0 bases, with 10 bases between. CDR3 coding DNA: TGTGCCAGTAGTAATACGGAGATCTCCTACGAGCAGTACTTC. It specifies CASSNTEISYEQYF.

The chain combines TRBV16 with TRBJ1-6, with 7 bases fitting TRBD1. This CDR3 comprises 17 residues. Trimming at V came to 4 bases and at J to 9 bases, leaving 15 bases not matched to a gene. Per germline, CDR1 KGHSY and CDR2 FQNENV. DNA for the CDR3: TGTGCCAGCAGCCGGGTCCGCATGACAGGGAGGTCTTCACCCCTCCACTTT. It specifies CASSRVRMTGRSSPLHF.

This chain links TRBV9 with TRBJ2-3; 7 bases match TRBD2. CDR1 is SGDLS and CDR2 is YYNGEE in the germline V gene. This CDR3 has 15 residues. The V segment lost 2 bases and the J segment 4 bases; nucleotides outside the gene matches: 7. CDR3 in DNA: TGTGCCAGCAGCGTGGAGGGAGGGCCTGCAGATACGCAGTATTTT. Translating gives CASSVEGGPADTQYF. The full variable domain, completed using reference TRBV9 and TRBJ2-3, is DSGVTQTPKHLITATGQRVTLRCSPRSGDLSVYWYQQSLDQGLQFLIQYYNGEERAKGNILERFSAQQFPDLHSELNLSSLELGDSALYFCASSVEGGPADTQYFGPGTRLTVL.